This TCR beta chain was captured by sequencing in a study of OX40 agonist ivuxolimab in advanced cancers. J was trimmed by 8 bases and V by 6 bases; bases with no gene match: 14. Germline V gene lookup returns CDR1 SNHLY and CDR2 FYNNEI. The CDR3 has 16 amino acids. Using immunoSEQ multiplex PCR, the repertoire was profiled, and TCRdb retains in-frame clones only, with some absent. The sample has about 22,000 clones, roughly 82% seen once. Whole-study results and caveats: Averaging showed that CD8+ T cells had more expanded clones than CD4+ did.

With respect to this clone: What it binds is unknown.

The rearrangement uses TRBV2 and TRBJ2-2; 8 positions match TRBD2. This TCR was recovered from an adult with an advanced solid tumor such as melanoma, head and neck, liver or kidney cancer. Material: CD4+ or CD8+ T cells sorted from blood, obtained in a trial of the OX40 agonist ivuxolimab. CDR3 residues: CASRARAGGLSGELFF. In DNA, the CDR3 is TGTGCCAGCAGGGCTCGGGCGGGGGGACTCTCGGGGGAGCTGTTTTTT. Looking up the rest from reference TRBV2 and TRBJ2-2 gives the full variable domain: EPEVTQTPSHQVTQMGQEVILRCVPISNHLYFYWYRQILGQKVEFLVSFYNNEISEKSEIFDDQFSVERPDGSNFTLKIRSTKLEDSAMYFCASRARAGGLSGELFFGEGSRLTVL.